A selection of T cell receptor beta chains follows, all from one sample in a study of cytomegalovirus exposure and HLA in healthy donors. The data were produced by immunoSEQ multiplex PCR, yet TCRdb's version contains in-frame clones alone and is incomplete. The repertoire holds roughly 120,000 clones, with around three quarters as singletons. The sample consisted of PBMCs. The receptors derive from a man between 25 and 39 years old in good health and CMV-seronegative. Each CDR3 is given with its conserved first and last residue. A D gene is named only where the DNA matches it firmly. For some rows the clone size is stated as once, few or many, or as a class when expanded; others skip it.

V: TRBV6-1; D: -; J: TRBJ1-3; size: -; DNA: TGTGCCAGCAAGACTCAGGGCTCTGGAAACACCATATATTTT; CDR3: CASKTQGSGNTIYF
V: TRBV30; D: TRBD1; J: TRBJ2-7; size: few; DNA: TGTGCCTGGAGCGTACCGGGACAGGGTGTCTACGAGCAGTACTTC; CDR3: CAWSVPGQGVYEQYF
V: TRBV13; D: -; J: TRBJ2-7; size: -; DNA: TGTGCCAGCAGCTTAGGCGGCAGGGACTCCTACGAGCAGTACTTC; CDR3: CASSLGGRDSYEQYF
V: TRBV11-2; D: -; J: TRBJ1-2; size: once; DNA: TGTGCCAGCAGCTTAGATTATTATGGAGCGGAGGGATACACCTTC; CDR3: CASSLDYYGAEGYTF
V: TRBV15; D: TRBD1; J: TRBJ2-1; size: few; DNA: TGTGCCACCAGACTGACAGGGGACTACAATGAGCAGTTCTTC; CDR3: CATRLTGDYNEQFF
V: TRBV7-2; D: -; J: TRBJ2-7; size: few; DNA: TGTGCCAGCAGCTTACATTCTCTGCGTGGTGAGCAGTACTTC; CDR3: CASSLHSLRGEQYF
V: TRBV27; D: -; J: TRBJ2-3; size: -; DNA: TGTGCCAGCAGTAATCCGGGAGACACAGATACGCAGTATTTT; CDR3: CASSNPGDTDTQYF
V: TRBV4-3; D: -; J: TRBJ1-5; size: -; DNA: TGCGCCAGCAGCCAAAACCTCCTGGGGGGAGATCAGCCCCAGCATTTT; CDR3: CASSQNLLGGDQPQHF
V: TRBV2; D: TRBD2; J: TRBJ2-5; size: -; DNA: TGTGCCAGCAGTGAGGGCTTCGGGGGGGACGAGACCCAGTACTTC; CDR3: CASSEGFGGDETQYF
V: TRBV6-1; D: TRBD1; J: TRBJ2-2; size: few; DNA: TGTGCCAGCAGTGTCGACAGGGGGTCCGCCGGGGAGCTGTTTTTT; CDR3: CASSVDRGSAGELFF
V: TRBV5-1; D: -; J: TRBJ2-7; size: few; DNA: TGCGCCAGCCACGGATGGGACTCAACCTACGAGCAGTACTTC; CDR3: CASHGWDSTYEQYF
V: TRBV25-1; D: -; J: TRBJ2-2; size: few; DNA: TGTGCCAGCAGTGAATCCTGGCGGCTAGCAAACACCGGGGAGCTGTTTTTT; CDR3: CASSESWRLANTGELFF
V: TRBV18; D: TRBD1; J: TRBJ1-1; size: -; DNA: TGTGCCAGCTCGCCTGGGACAGGAGGTAGCACTGAAGCTTTCTTT; CDR3: CASSPGTGGSTEAFF
V: TRBV28; D: -; J: TRBJ1-1; size: -; DNA: TGTGCCAGCAGTTTTCGTCGGGGGTTTTGGACTGAAGCTTTCTTT; CDR3: CASSFRRGFWTEAFF
V: TRBV5-6; D: -; J: TRBJ2-5; size: -; DNA: TGTGCCAGCAGCTTGTTACTACAAGAGACCCAGTACTTC; CDR3: CASSLLLQETQYF
V: TRBV28; D: -; J: TRBJ2-2; size: -; DNA: TGTGCCAGCAGCCTCCGTACCGGGGAGCTGTTTTTT; CDR3: CASSLRTGELFF
V: TRBV5-1; D: -; J: TRBJ2-3; size: -; DNA: TGCGCCAGCAGCTTACAAGATACGCAGTATTTT; CDR3: CASSLQDTQYF
V: TRBV11-2; D: TRBD2; J: TRBJ2-7; size: -; DNA: TGTGCCAGCAGTCGAAGCACTAGCGGGACCTACGAGCAGTACTTC; CDR3: CASSRSTSGTYEQYF
V: TRBV6-5; D: -; J: TRBJ1-2; size: -; DNA: TGTGCCAGCAGTTACGGTCCCTACTACACCTTC; CDR3: CASSYGPYYTF
V: TRBV9; D: TRBD2; J: TRBJ2-1; size: -; DNA: TGTGCCAGCAGCCCTAGCGGGACTTACAATGAGCAGTTCTTC; CDR3: CASSPSGTYNEQFF
V: TRBV28; D: -; J: TRBJ1-2; size: -; DNA: TGTGCCAGCAGCCGAACAGCTAACTATGGCTACACCTTC; CDR3: CASSRTANYGYTF
V: TRBV18; D: TRBD1; J: TRBJ1-1; size: -; DNA: TGTGCCAGCTCACCGGGACAGTACGCTGAAGCTTTCTTT; CDR3: CASSPGQYAEAFF
V: TRBV29-1; D: -; J: TRBJ2-2; size: -; DNA: TGCAGCGCACAAAGGGGGACACCAAACACCGGGGAGCTGTTTTTT; CDR3: CSAQRGTPNTGELFF
V: TRBV28; D: TRBD2; J: TRBJ2-7; size: -; DNA: TGTGCCAGCAGTTTCAGGCGGGGGACCTACGAGCAGTACTTC; CDR3: CASSFRRGTYEQYF
V: TRBV5-1; D: TRBD2; J: TRBJ2-1; size: -; DNA: TGCGCCAGCAGCCTAGGACTAGCGGGAGCCAATGAGCAGTTCTTC; CDR3: CASSLGLAGANEQFF
V: TRBV6-1; D: TRBD1; J: TRBJ2-3; size: -; DNA: TGTGCCAGCACCGACCGGGACAGGGGTACAGATACGCAGTATTTT; CDR3: CASTDRDRGTDTQYF
V: TRBV5-4; D: TRBD2; J: TRBJ2-7; size: -; DNA: TGTGCCAGCAGCTTGGATGGACTAGCGGGAGACGAGCAGTACTTC; CDR3: CASSLDGLAGDEQYF
V: TRBV28; D: TRBD1; J: TRBJ1-4; size: -; DNA: TGTGCCAGCAGCTCGGGAGGGACAGTTAATGAAAAACTGTTTTTT; CDR3: CASSSGGTVNEKLFF
V: TRBV10-3; D: TRBD1; J: TRBJ2-7; size: -; DNA: TGTGCCATCAGTGAGAGGGGGACAGGGGGTATCTACGAGCAGTACTTC; CDR3: CAISERGTGGIYEQYF
V: TRBV2; D: -; J: TRBJ1-5; size: -; DNA: TGTGCCAGCAGTGCTGGGGGGGAGCCCCAGCATTTT; CDR3: CASSAGGEPQHF
V: TRBV5-4; D: -; J: TRBJ2-5; size: -; DNA: TGTGCCAGCAGCTTGCGGACTGAAGAGACCCAGTACTTC; CDR3: CASSLRTEETQYF
V: TRBV28; D: -; J: TRBJ1-2; size: -; DNA: TGTGCCAGCAGTTTAGCGGGGGAGCCTGGCTACACCTTC; CDR3: CASSLAGEPGYTF